The source of this T cell receptor beta chain is a study of cytomegalovirus exposure and HLA in healthy donors. Overall study results and limits: A few of the chains that were CMV-associated were confirmed in vitro to be specific for CMV antigens.

About this clone itself: No antigen is known for it.

The PCR was carried out with 60 Vbeta primers and 13 Jbeta primers. The repertoire was sequenced with immunoSEQ multiplex PCR; TCRdb's copy has only in-frame clones and lacks some. The table records around 200,000 clones, 60% to 80% of them present only once. The germline gives CDR1 LNHDA, CDR2 SQIVND (reference sequence). Trimming at V came to 7 bases and at J to 0 bases, leaving 6 bases not matched to a gene. CDR3 length: 15 residues. Sequencing input: PBMCs. The clonotype was recovered from a woman aged 30 to 39 in good health and CMV-seropositive. The genes are TRBV19 and TRBJ2-1; 7 bases match TRBD2. CDR3 sequence reads: CASTSGGSSYNEQFF. The CDR3 nucleotides read TGTGCCAGTACTAGCGGAGGGAGCTCCTACAATGAGCAGTTCTTC.